This TCR beta chain was captured in a study of T cell responses to AZD1222 COVID-19 vaccine. Study conclusions and caveats: Regions 160-218 and 743-854 dominated among vaccine-associated CD4 TCRs spanning spike. Spike-specific TCR breadth and depth were elevated following two AZD1222 doses.

Comment on this clone: Its specificity is not known.

TCRdb's copy holds only in-frame clones and misses some; the assay was immunoSEQ multiplex PCR. The data contain tens of thousands of clones, 88% of them seen just once; the ten biggest clones take up 9.5% to 13%. Germline V CDR1 and CDR2: SGHRS, YFSETQ. The CDR3 totals 12 residues. V was shortened by 4 bases and J by 6 bases, with 9 bases between the two germline ends. The sequence was obtained from an adult who received the AZD1222 COVID-19 vaccine. The chain has TRBV5-1 and TRBJ2-3; unclear D gene. The starting material was peripheral blood, obtained 28 days after the second AZD1222 dose. CDR3: CASSDGEDTQYF. The CDR3 nucleotides read TGCGCCAGCAGCGACGGAGAGGATACGCAGTATTTT.